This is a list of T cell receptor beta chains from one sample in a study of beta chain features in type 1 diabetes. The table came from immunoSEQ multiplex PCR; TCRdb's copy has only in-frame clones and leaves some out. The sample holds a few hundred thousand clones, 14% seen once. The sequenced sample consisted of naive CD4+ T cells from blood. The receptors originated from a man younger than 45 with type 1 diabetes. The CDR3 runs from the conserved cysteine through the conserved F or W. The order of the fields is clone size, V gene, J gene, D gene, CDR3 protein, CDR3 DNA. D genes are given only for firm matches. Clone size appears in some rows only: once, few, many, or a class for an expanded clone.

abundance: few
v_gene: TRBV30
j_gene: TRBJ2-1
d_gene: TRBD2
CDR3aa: CAWRTSGWGEQFF
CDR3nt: TGTGCCTGGAGGACTAGCGGGTGGGGTGAGCAGTTCTTC

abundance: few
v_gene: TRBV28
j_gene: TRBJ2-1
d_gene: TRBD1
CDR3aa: CASSLPGTGMIEQFF
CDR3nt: TGTGCCAGCAGTCTACCCGGGACAGGGATGATTGAGCAGTTCTTC

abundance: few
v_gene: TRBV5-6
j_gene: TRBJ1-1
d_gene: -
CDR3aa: CASIRGIGNTEAFF
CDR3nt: TGTGCCAGCATTCGGGGAATAGGAAACACTGAAGCTTTCTTT

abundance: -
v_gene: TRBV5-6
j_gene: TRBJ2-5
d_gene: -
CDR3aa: CASSLASETQYF
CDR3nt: TGTGCCAGCAGCTTGGCGTCCGAGACCCAGTACTTC

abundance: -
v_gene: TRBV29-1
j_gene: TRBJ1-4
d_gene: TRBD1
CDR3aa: CSVAQGAEKLFF
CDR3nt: TGCAGCGTTGCCCAGGGGGCTGAAAAACTGTTTTTT

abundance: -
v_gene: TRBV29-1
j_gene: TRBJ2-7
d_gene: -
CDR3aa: CSVGTVQSSYEQYF
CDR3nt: TGCAGCGTTGGGACAGTTCAATCCTCCTACGAGCAGTACTTC

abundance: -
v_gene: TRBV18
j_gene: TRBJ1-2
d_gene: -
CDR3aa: CASSPTESYGYTF
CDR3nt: TGTGCCAGCTCACCTACAGAGAGCTATGGCTACACCTTC

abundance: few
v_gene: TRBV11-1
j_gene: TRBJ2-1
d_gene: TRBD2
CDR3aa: CASSPLAGAAYNEQFF
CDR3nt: TGTGCCAGCAGCCCACTAGCGGGAGCTGCCTACAATGAGCAGTTCTTC

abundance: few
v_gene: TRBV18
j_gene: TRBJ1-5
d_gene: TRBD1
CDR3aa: CASSPGQGALRQPQHF
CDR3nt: TGTGCCAGCTCACCTGGACAGGGGGCACTCCGACAGCCCCAGCATTTT

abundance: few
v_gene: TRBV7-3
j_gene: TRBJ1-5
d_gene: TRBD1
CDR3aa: CASSLTGGAGQPQHF
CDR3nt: TGTGCCAGCAGCCTGACAGGGGGCGCCGGGCAGCCCCAGCATTTT

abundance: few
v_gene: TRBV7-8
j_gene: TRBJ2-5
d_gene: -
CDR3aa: CASSLRGTGARVTGQETQYF
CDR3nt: TGTGCCAGCAGCTTACGGGGAACGGGAGCACGGGTAACGGGACAAGAGACCCAGTACTTC

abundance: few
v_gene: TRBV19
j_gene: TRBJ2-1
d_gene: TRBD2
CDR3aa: CASRLGLAGASEQFF
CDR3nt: TGTGCGAGCCGACTAGGACTAGCGGGAGCGAGTGAGCAGTTCTTC

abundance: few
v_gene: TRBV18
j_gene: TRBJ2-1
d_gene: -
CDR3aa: CASSPSRGIGEQFF
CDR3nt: TGTGCCAGCTCACCATCCCGGGGGATCGGTGAGCAGTTCTTC

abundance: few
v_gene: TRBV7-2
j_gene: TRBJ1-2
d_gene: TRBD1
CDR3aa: CASSSGTGGGYGYTF
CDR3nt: TGTGCCAGCAGCTCCGGGACAGGGGGAGGGTATGGCTACACCTTC

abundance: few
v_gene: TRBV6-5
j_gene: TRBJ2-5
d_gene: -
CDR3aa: CASSYSSQGQGETQYF
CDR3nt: TGTGCCAGCAGTTACTCGAGTCAGGGGCAGGGGGAGACCCAGTACTTC

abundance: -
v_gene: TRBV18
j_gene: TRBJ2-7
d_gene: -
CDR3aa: CASSPPGGIPYEQYF
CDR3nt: TGTGCCAGCTCACCACCGGGGGGAATACCTTACGAGCAGTACTTC

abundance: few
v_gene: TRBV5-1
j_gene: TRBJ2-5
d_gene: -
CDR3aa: CASSLGDSQETQYF
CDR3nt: TGCGCCAGCAGCTTGGGTGACTCCCAAGAGACCCAGTACTTC

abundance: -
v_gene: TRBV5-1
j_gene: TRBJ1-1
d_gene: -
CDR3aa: CASSLSNRMGTEAFF
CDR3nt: TGCGCCAGCAGCCTCTCCAACAGGATGGGCACTGAAGCTTTCTTT

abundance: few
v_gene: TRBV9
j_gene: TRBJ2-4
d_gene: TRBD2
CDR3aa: CASSLGTSKKENIQYF
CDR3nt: TGTGCCAGCAGCCTAGGGACTAGTAAGAAGGAAAACATTCAGTACTTC

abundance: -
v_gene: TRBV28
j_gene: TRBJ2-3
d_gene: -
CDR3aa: CASSLGPDTQYF
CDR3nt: TGTGCCAGCAGTTTAGGCCCAGATACGCAGTATTTT

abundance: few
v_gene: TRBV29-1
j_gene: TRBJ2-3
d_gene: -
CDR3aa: CSVEVQQARDTQYF
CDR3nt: TGCAGCGTTGAAGTCCAGCAGGCCAGGGATACGCAGTATTTT

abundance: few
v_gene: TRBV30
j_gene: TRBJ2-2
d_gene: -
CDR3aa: CAWGTGPNTGELFF
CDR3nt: TGTGCCTGGGGGACTGGCCCGAACACCGGGGAGCTGTTTTTT

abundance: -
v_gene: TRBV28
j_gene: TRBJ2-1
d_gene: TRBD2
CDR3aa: CASRTGGEGDEQFF
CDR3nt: TGTGCCAGCAGAACTGGGGGGGAGGGCGATGAGCAGTTCTTC

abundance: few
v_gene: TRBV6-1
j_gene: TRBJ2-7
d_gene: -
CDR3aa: CASSESPTGYYEQYF
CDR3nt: TGTGCCAGCAGTGAATCACCAACAGGGTACTACGAGCAGTACTTC

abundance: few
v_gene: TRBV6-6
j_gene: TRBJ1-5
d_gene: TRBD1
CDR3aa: CASSGQGTYSNQPQHF
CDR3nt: TGTGCCAGCAGCGGACAGGGCACCTATAGCAATCAGCCCCAGCATTTT

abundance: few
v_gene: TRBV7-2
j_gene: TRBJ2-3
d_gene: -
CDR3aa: CASSYTGVSTDTQYF
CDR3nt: TGTGCCAGCAGCTATACCGGTGTAAGCACAGATACGCAGTATTTT